This entry concerns a single T cell receptor (beta chain). V was clipped by 1 base and J by 0 bases, with 8 bases between them. The CDR3 loop spans 15 amino acids. Germline values: CDR1 SGHVS, CDR2 FNYEAQ. The data were taken from a study of T cells in Graves' hyperthyroidism and ophthalmopathy. There were TCR beta CDR3 regions amplified from RNA transcripts. First-round RT-PCR targeting the TCR CDR3 was performed with the HTBI primer set. From the multiplex PCR reads, TCRdb called clonotypes with MiXCR, one entry per CDR3 protein. The table lists around 700,000 distinct CDR3 sequences, around 19% of them singletons.

This chain links TRBV7-6 with TRBJ2-3; D remains unclear. This clonotype was obtained from a woman between 50 and 59 years old with Graves' hyperthyroidism that later progressed to Graves' ophthalmopathy. Sequencing was carried out using blood. CDR3 DNA sequence: TGTGCCAGCAGCTTAGGCTGGGGTAGCACAGATACGCAGTATTTT. Its protein is CASSLGWGSTDTQYF. The entire variable domain, with the rest obtained from reference TRBV7-6 and TRBJ2-3, is as follows: GAGVSQSPRYKVTKRGQDVALRCDPISGHVSLYWYRQALGQGPEFLTYFNYEAQQDKSGLPNDRFSAERPEGSISTLTIQRTEQRDSAMYRCASSLGWGSTDTQYFGPGTRLTVL.